This T cell receptor beta chain derives from a study of PD-1 blockade in classical Hodgkin lymphoma. Notes on the study in general: Nivolumab initiated under 1 year post-ASCT led to patient exclusion.

Trimming shortened V by 3 bases and J by 4 bases, and 12 bases separated the two germline ends. This CDR3 has 14 residues. The germline gives CDR1 LGHNT, CDR2 FRNRAP. Profiled with immunoSEQ multiplex PCR; TCRdb holds only in-frame clones, not every one. This table has about 19,000 clones, around 79% appearing once. Autologous stem cell transplantation was followed by relapse in every patient, and brentuximab vedotin exposure varied. In regard to this clone: Its matching antigen is unknown.

This TCR was recovered from a human donor with classical Hodgkin lymphoma. Sequenced here: peripheral blood mononuclear cells (PBMCs), sampled before the second cycle of nivolumab. The V call is TRBV12-5, the J call TRBJ2-5, with a weak D call TRBD1 (6 bases). As DNA, the CDR3 is TGTGCTAGTGGTTTACCCGGACAGATAGAGACCCAGTACTTC. Encoded protein: CASGLPGQIETQYF.